These 26 T cell receptor beta chains originate from one sample sequenced in a study of T-cell reconstitution after alpha-beta-depleted transplantation in children. Unique molecular identifiers were incorporated into the prepared TCRbeta library. TCRdb independently ran MiXCR on the PCR reads; one entry per CDR3 protein. Counted here are 500,000 to 600,000 distinct CDR3 sequences, more than 20% occurring once; the ten biggest clones make up approximately 39%. Source: PBMCs, taken before TCRalphabeta/CD19-depleted stem cell transplant. The receptors were gathered from a boy younger than two with Wiskott-Aldrich syndrome, due to receive a stem cell transplant.

This clonotype was picked up one time. CDR3 in amino acids: CSARGGNEKLFF. The CDR3, as DNA: TGCAGTGCTAGAGGGGGTAATGAAAAACTGTTTTTT. The chain recombines TRBV20-1 with TRBJ1-4; no clear D gene. This CDR3 comprises 12 residues. V was pared by 1 base and J by 4 bases, with 4 bases between. Germline CDR1 and CDR2: DFQATT and SNEGSKA (reference sequence).

This chain links TRBV30 with TRBJ1-5, with D possibly TRBD1 on 5 matching bases. CDR1 is GTSNPN, CDR2 SVGIG, per germline (reference sequence). This CDR3 has 15 residues. The ends were cut back, 2 bases at V and 1 base at J, with 12 bases in the middle. The CDR3 DNA is TGTGCCTGGAGTAAGGTGGGACGCAGCAATCAGCCCCAGCATTTT. Translating it yields CAWSKVGRSNQPQHF.

The table lists this clonotype with a few counts. The rearrangement links TRBV3-1 to TRBJ1-5; tentative D call: TRBD1 (6 bases). Trimming removed 4 bases at V and 7 bases at J, with 20 bases between. The CDR3 is 16 residues long. Germline V gene sequence: CDR1 LGHDT, CDR2 YNNKEL (reference sequence). This CDR3 is CASSLGATGSGQPQHF. CDR3 bases: TGTGCCAGCAGCCTTGGGGCAACAGGGTCGGGGCAGCCCCAGCATTTT.

Comment on this clonotype: The CDR3 does not close with the conserved phenylalanine or tryptophan, likely indicating a read error. The chain combines TRBV5-1 with TRBJ2-5; 7 nucleotides agree with TRBD2. Trimming at V came to 2 bases and at J to 2 bases, leaving 0 bases not matched to a gene. CDR1 and CDR2 from the germline V gene are SGHRS and YFSETQ. This CDR3 has 13 amino acids. The CDR3 loop reads CASSFGGQETQYL. CDR3 nucleotides: TGCGCCAGCAGCTTCGGGGGGCAAGAGACCCAGTACTTG.

The chain carries TRBV28 and TRBJ2-3, with 8 bases aligning to TRBD2. CDR1 and CDR2 (germline): MDHEN, SYDVKM. CDR3 length equals 16 residues. V lost 3 bases and J lost 6; bases outside the gene matches: 11. CDR3 amino acids: CASSFGLALESDTQYF. The CDR3, as DNA: TGTGCCAGCAGTTTTGGACTAGCTCTAGAGTCCGATACGCAGTATTTT.

In this sample, this clonotype turned up a few times. This rearrangement joins TRBV5-1 to TRBJ2-1; TRBD2 might be the D (6 bases). Germline-derived CDR1 and CDR2 are SGHRS and YFSETQ. V was pared by 5 bases and J by 6 bases, with 12 bases between. The CDR3 totals 13 residues. CDR3 sequence: CASRILAINEQFF. The CDR3 nucleotides read TGCGCCAGCAGGATACTAGCAATCAATGAGCAGTTCTTC. Full variable domain (outside the CDR3, taken from reference TRBV5-1 and TRBJ2-1): KAGVTQTPRYLIKTRGQQVTLSCSPISGHRSVSWYQQTPGQGLQFLFEYFSETQRNKGNFPGRFSGRQFSNSRSEMNVSTLELGDSALYLCASRILAINEQFFGPGTRLTVL.

The chain joins TRBV7-9 to TRBJ2-1; TRBD2 matches at 9 bases. The length of the CDR3 is 12 residues. The ends lost 11 bases at V and 5 bases at J; junction bases unmatched: 4. Germline V gene data show CDR1 as SEHNR and CDR2 as FQNEAQ (reference sequence). The CDR3 is CAYAGGNNEQFF. The CDR3 DNA reads TGTGCCTACGCGGGAGGGAACAATGAGCAGTTCTTC.

The V call is TRBV3-1, the J call TRBJ1-1; D not resolved. CDR3 length equals 14 residues. CDR1 LGHDT and CDR2 YNNKEL come from the germline V gene (reference sequence). Trimming stripped 2 bases from V and 1 base from J, with 8 bases between. CDR3 in amino acids: CASSQWTANTEAFF. The CDR3 bases are TGTGCCAGCAGCCAATGGACGGCGAACACTGAAGCTTTCTTT.

The rearrangement joins TRBV29-1 to TRBJ2-1, with TRBD2 matching 8 bases. The J segment lost 6 bases and the V segment lost 7 bases, leaving 8 bases of the junction unmatched. Germline CDR1 reads SQVTM; CDR2 reads ANQGSEA. This CDR3 region has 13 residues. CDR3 sequence reads: CSGYSGILNEQFF. In DNA, the CDR3 is TGCAGCGGATATAGCGGGATACTCAATGAGCAGTTCTTC.

V usage is TRBV7-8 and J usage is TRBJ1-5; D is ambiguous. The CDR3 totals 18 residues. V lost 1 base and J 2 bases, leaving 18 bases between the germline ends. The germline V gene encodes CDR1 SGHVS and CDR2 FQNEAQ. The CDR3, as DNA: TGTGCCAGCAGCTTAGGGCCGGTAAAATGGAGGGGCAATCAGCCCCAGCATTTT. Translation gives CASSLGPVKWRGNQPQHF. Supplemented by reference TRBV7-8 and TRBJ1-5, the full variable domain reads GAGVSQSPRYKVAKRGQDVALRCDPISGHVSLFWYQQALGQGPEFLTYFQNEAQLDKSGLPSDRFFAERPEGSVSTLKIQRTQQEDSAVYLCASSLGPVKWRGNQPQHFGDGTRLSIL.

The chain links TRBV20-1 to TRBJ1-2, with D perhaps TRBD1 (6 bases). The CDR3 extends over 16 amino acids. Deletions cut 5 bases from V and 7 bases from J, with 26 bases between. CDR1 DFQATT and CDR2 SNEGSKA come from the germline V gene (reference sequence). The CDR3 here is CSARITLGGLNSGYTF. CDR3 DNA sequence: TGCAGTGCTCGAATTACTCTGGGGGGCTTGAATTCTGGCTACACCTTC.

This clonotype was seen once. The V gene is TRBV7-9, the J gene TRBJ2-4, with D possibly matching TRBD1 (6 bases). The ends were cut back, 2 bases at V and 4 bases at J, with 15 bases in the middle. The CDR3 consists of 16 residues. Germline V gives CDR1 SEHNR, CDR2 FQNEAQ (reference sequence). DNA for the CDR3: TGTGCCAGCAGCTTAACGTTTACAGGGCGAAAAAACATTCAGTACTTC. Translated: CASSLTFTGRKNIQYF.

The table lists this clonotype with a few counts. The rearrangement uses TRBV6-1 and TRBJ2-1; 7 positions agree with TRBD2. This CDR3 is 18 amino acids long. Germline CDR1 is MNHNS and CDR2 is SASEGT. With V trimmed by 6 bases and J by 8 bases, 22 bases remained unmatched. CDR3 in DNA: TGTGCCAGCAGGGCAAGCGGGGATAAGCCCCCCTACGTTTATGAGCAGTTCTTC. Its translation is CASRASGDKPPYVYEQFF.

As DNA, the CDR3 is TGTGCCAGCAGCGTCGGACCGGTCTACGAGCAGTACTTC. Translation gives CASSVGPVYEQYF. This rearrangement joins TRBV7-8 to TRBJ2-7; the D is unclear. The CDR3 is 13 residues long. V lost 5 bases and J 3 bases, leaving 11 bases between the germline ends. The V gene's germline CDR1 is SGHVS and CDR2 FQNEAQ.

This clonotype appeared a few times. CDR3 loop: CASSFRTSGPTDTQYF. In nucleotides, the CDR3 is TGTGCCAGCAGTTTCCGGACTAGCGGACCCACAGATACGCAGTATTTT. J is TRBJ2-3 and V is TRBV12-3 or TRBV12-4; 10 nucleotides match TRBD2. The V segment lost 3 bases and the J segment 2 bases; nucleotides outside the gene matches: 5. The CDR3 spans 16 residues.

This clonotype was seen a handful of times. The chain uses TRBV5-1 and TRBJ2-3; TRBD2 is a possible D gene (6 bases). This CDR3 is built from 15 residues. CDR1 and CDR2 (germline): SGHRS, YFSETQ. V dropped 4 bases and J dropped 0 bases, with 12 bases sitting between them. The CDR3 DNA is TGCGCCAGCAGCCCCTTGGGGGGAAGCACAGATACGCAGTATTTT. Residues: CASSPLGGSTDTQYF.

CDR3 DNA: TGCAGCGTTGAACAGACTACGGAGACCCAGTACTTC. Its translation: CSVEQTTETQYF. The J gene is TRBJ2-5, the V gene TRBV29-1, with a possible D match to TRBD2 (5 bases). V dropped 2 bases and J dropped 5 bases, with 9 bases sitting between them. CDR1 SQVTM and CDR2 ANQGSEA come from the germline V gene. This CDR3 spans 12 amino acids.

This clonotype turned up a few times. This chain uses TRBV20-1 with TRBJ2-7; no clear D. In germline, CDR1 is DFQATT, CDR2 SNEGSKA (reference sequence). The CDR3 loop spans 13 amino acids. V shed 3 bases and J shed 4 bases, with 13 bases lying between them. The CDR3 is CSARWLGQYEQYF. The CDR3, as DNA: TGCAGTGCTAGGTGGCTAGGGCAATACGAGCAGTACTTC.

The V and J genes are TRBV5-1 and TRBJ2-6; 7 nucleotides agree with TRBD1. Looked up from germline, CDR1 is SGHRS and CDR2 is YFSETQ. The junction had 2 bases not matched to a gene; V was cut back by 5 bases and J by 0 bases. The CDR3 is 15 amino acids. CDR3 sequence reads: CASRDRNSGANVLTF. CDR3 nucleotides: TGCGCCAGCAGGGACAGGAACTCTGGGGCCAACGTCCTGACTTTC.

The chain is built from TRBV11-2 and TRBJ2-1; D is ambiguous. Per germline, CDR1 SGHAT and CDR2 FQNNGV. The CDR3 has 11 amino acids. V lost 8 bases to trimming and J lost 7 bases, with 9 bases between them. The CDR3 DNA reads as TGTGCCAGCCGAAGGAAAAATGAGCAGTTCTTC. It yields the protein CASRRKNEQFF.

DNA for the CDR3: TGCAGTGCCCCGACGGGGAACGAGCAGTACTTC. Translation: CSAPTGNEQYF. V and J are TRBV20-1 and TRBJ2-7; D is perhaps TRBD2 (5 bases). Germline lookup yields CDR1 DFQATT and CDR2 SNEGSKA (reference sequence). V shed 6 bases and J shed 5 bases, with 11 bases lying between them. CDR3 length equals 11 residues.

This clonotype came up a few times. The genes are TRBV12-3 or TRBV12-4 and TRBJ1-2; no firm D call. Trimming removed 3 bases at V and 8 bases at J, with 19 bases between. This CDR3 has 15 amino acids. CDR3 residues: CASSFTMDPLRGYTF. The CDR3 DNA reads as TGTGCCAGCAGTTTCACCATGGACCCTTTGCGGGGCTACACCTTC.

J is TRBJ1-2 and V is TRBV25-1; 8 bases map to TRBD1. Germline loops: CDR1 MGHDK, CDR2 SYGVNS. Trimming cost V 2 bases and J 8 bases; bases outside gene matches: 10. The CDR3 is made up of 15 amino acids. CDR3 nucleotides: TGTGCCAGCAGTGAAATGGGACAGGCACTTAGGGGCTACACCTTC. This codes for CASSEMGQALRGYTF.

The V call is TRBV28, the J call TRBJ2-2; D tentatively reads TRBD1 or TRBD2 (5 bases each). Germline assignment: CDR1 MDHEN and CDR2 SYDVKM. Trimming cost V 2 bases and J 4 bases, with 11 bases left between them. The CDR3 is 15 residues long. CDR3 sequence (DNA): TGTGCCAGCAGTTTAGGCAGGGCGGGCACCGGGGAGCTGTTTTTT. Translation: CASSLGRAGTGELFF.

The rearrangement uses TRBV6-5 and TRBJ2-7, with 12 bases fitting TRBD2. Looked up from germline, CDR1 is MNHEY and CDR2 is SVGAGI. CDR3 size: 16 residues. Trimming removed 2 bases from V and 0 bases from J; junction bases left unmatched: 2. The CDR3 loop reads CASSYRTSGASYEQYF. The CDR3, as DNA: TGTGCCAGCAGTTACCGGACTAGCGGGGCCTCCTACGAGCAGTACTTC.

J is TRBJ1-6 and V is TRBV10-3, with unresolved D. With 0 bases removed from V and 9 bases from J, the gap between germline ends came to 12 bases. This CDR3 has 15 residues. Germline V gene data show CDR1 as ENHRY and CDR2 as SYGVKD. The CDR3 spells CAISESGGISSPLHF. For the CDR3, the DNA is TGTGCCATCAGTGAGTCGGGAGGGATCAGTTCACCCCTCCACTTT.